Below, one TCR beta chain is given with its context. The antigen is not known. The PCR was carried out with 60 Vbeta primers and 13 Jbeta primers. The protocol was immunoSEQ multiplex PCR, while the TCRdb copy is restricted to in-frame clones and leaves out a portion. This sample's table reports approximately 75,000 clones. These data come from a study of cytomegalovirus exposure and HLA in healthy donors. The study, taken as a whole, reports: HLA alleles were associated with 15,000 to 20,000 TCR beta sequences in a later analysis at 0.05 false discovery rate. Later on, a genetic analysis was performed. It linked a missense variant in DCLRE1C with V- and J-gene trimming of TCR beta.

CDR1 and CDR2 from the germline V gene are SGHVS and FNYEAQ. The CDR3 has 13 residues. V was pared by 1 base and J by 6 bases, with 9 bases between. Sequencing input: PBMCs. This clonotype was sampled from a man aged 40-49 years in good health and CMV-seronegative. V usage is TRBV7-6 and J usage is TRBJ1-1, with D hard to call. The CDR3 is CASSLEIRAEAFF. In nucleotides, the CDR3 is TGTGCCAGCAGCTTAGAGATACGCGCTGAAGCTTTCTTT.